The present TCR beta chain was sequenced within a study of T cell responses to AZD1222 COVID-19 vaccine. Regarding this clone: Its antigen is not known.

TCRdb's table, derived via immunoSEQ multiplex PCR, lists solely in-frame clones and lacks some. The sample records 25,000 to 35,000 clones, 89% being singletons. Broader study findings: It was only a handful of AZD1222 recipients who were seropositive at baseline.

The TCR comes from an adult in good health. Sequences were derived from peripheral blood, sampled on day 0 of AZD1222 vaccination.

CDR3 protein: CASSAGWNTEAFF. CDR3 in DNA: TGTGCCAGCTCAGCGGGATGGAACACTGAAGCTTTCTTT. The chain links TRBV18 to TRBJ1-1, with D hard to call. The CDR3 spans 13 residues. V lost 5 bases to trimming and J lost 1 base, with 8 bases between them. CDR1 and CDR2 (germline): KGHSH, LQKENI.